This T cell receptor beta chain was observed in a study of human T cells and chemical hapten exposure. Broader study findings: Counts of expanded TCRs (at PT1) showed a positive correlation with patch test score.

Indicated time point: patch test 3, about 24 weeks after DPC sensitization. The sample's treatment: therapeutic diphenylcyclopropenone sensitization with weekly scalp DPC. Researchers extracted total RNA from unfractionated whole blood. This clonotype was observed a handful of times. The antigen is unknown. Trimming removed 1 base at V and 12 bases at J, with 14 bases between. Germline V gene data show CDR1 as SGHTA and CDR2 as FQGNSA. This CDR3 is built from 13 residues. TCRdb reanalysed the RACE reads using MiXCR and keeps one entry per CDR3 protein. The data hold tens of thousands of distinct CDR3 sequences, with approximately 9.9% observed a single time.

The TCR sequence derives from a woman aged 40-49 years with alopecia areata. Some clones in this sample may be carry-over from other donors' samples. The sequenced sample was whole blood, obtained in connection with sensitization to the hapten diphenylcyclopropenone (DPC). V is TRBV7-2 and J is TRBJ2-3, with D perhaps TRBD1 or TRBD2 (7 bases each). CDR3 bases: TGTGCCAGCAGCTTAGTCGCCAGGGGGGGACAGTATTTT. It codes for CASSLVARGGQYF.